What follows is one T cell receptor (beta chain) and its context. These data are taken from a study of T-cell reconstitution after alpha-beta-depleted transplantation in children. The authors prepared the TCRbeta library with unique molecular identifiers. TCRdb re-called the PCR reads through MiXCR, storing one row per CDR3 protein. The data show 350,000 to 500,000 distinct CDR3 sequences, 43% seen once. Trimming cost V 2 bases and J 6 bases; bases outside gene matches: 11. The CDR3 spans 18 residues. Germline values: CDR1 MNHEY, CDR2 SVGAGI. The rearrangement links TRBV6-5 to TRBJ2-1; TRBD1 matches 12 bases. The receptor's source is a girl aged 2 to 10 with aplastic anemia, due to receive a stem cell transplant. The material sequenced was PBMCs, taken before TCRalphabeta/CD19-depleted stem cell transplant. For the CDR3, the DNA is TGTGCCAGCAGTTACGGAACCGGGACAGGGGGCCTAGGCAATGAGCAGTTCTTC. Its translation is CASSYGTGTGGLGNEQFF.